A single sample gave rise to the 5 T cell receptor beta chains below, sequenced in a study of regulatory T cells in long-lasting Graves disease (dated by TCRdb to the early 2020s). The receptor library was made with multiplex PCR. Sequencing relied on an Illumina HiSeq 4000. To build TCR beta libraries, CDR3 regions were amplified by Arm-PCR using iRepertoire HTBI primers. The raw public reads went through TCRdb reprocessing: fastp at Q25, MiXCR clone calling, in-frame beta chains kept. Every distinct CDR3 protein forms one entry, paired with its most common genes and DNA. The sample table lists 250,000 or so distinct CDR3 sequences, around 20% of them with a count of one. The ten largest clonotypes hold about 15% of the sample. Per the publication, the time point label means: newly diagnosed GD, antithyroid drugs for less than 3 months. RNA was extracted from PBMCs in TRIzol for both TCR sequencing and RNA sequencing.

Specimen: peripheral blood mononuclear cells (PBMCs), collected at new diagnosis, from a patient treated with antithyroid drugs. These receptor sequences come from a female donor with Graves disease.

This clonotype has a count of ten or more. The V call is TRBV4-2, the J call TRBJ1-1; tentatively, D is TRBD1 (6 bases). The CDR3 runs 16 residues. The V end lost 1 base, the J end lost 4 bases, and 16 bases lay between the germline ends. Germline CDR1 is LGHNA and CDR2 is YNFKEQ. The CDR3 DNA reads TGTGCCAGCAGCCAAGCCCGGGACACTAGGGGCACTGAAGCTTTCTTT. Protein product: CASSQARDTRGTEAFF.

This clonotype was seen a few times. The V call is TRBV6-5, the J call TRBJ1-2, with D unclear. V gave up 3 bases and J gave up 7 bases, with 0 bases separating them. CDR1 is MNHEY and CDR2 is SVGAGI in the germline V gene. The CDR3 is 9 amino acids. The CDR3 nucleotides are TGTGCCAGCAGTTATGGCTACACCTTC. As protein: CASSYGYTF.

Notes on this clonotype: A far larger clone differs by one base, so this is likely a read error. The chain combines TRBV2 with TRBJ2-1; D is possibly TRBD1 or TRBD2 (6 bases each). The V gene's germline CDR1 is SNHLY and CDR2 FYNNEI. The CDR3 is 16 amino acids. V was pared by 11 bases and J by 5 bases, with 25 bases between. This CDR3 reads CAGTTVGGHKNNEQFF. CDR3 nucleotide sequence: TGTGCCGGCACCACGGTGGGGGGACATAAGAACAATGAGCAGTTCTTC.

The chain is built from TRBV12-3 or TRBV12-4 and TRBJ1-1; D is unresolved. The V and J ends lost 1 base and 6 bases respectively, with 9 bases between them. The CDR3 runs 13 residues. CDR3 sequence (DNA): TGTGCCAGCAGTTTAGTTCACGGCGCTGAAGCTTTCTTT. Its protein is CASSLVHGAEAFF.

This CDR3 is CASSAPPLSSVHNEQFF. The DNA for the CDR3 is TGTGCCAGCAGTGCCCCCCCCCTTTCTTCGGTACACAATGAGCAGTTCTTC. The V call is TRBV2, the J call TRBJ2-1; D unresolved. The CDR3 has 17 residues. Germline V gene data show CDR1 as SNHLY and CDR2 as FYNNEI. The germline V and J ends were trimmed by 4 bases and 5 bases, with 21 bases remaining between them.